A single sample gave rise to the 8 T cell receptor beta chains below, sequenced in a study of shared clonotypes between healthy human individuals (dated by TCRdb to 2019 to 2021). CD8 naive samples were CD45RO-negative cells positively selected for CCR7, giving a CD45RA+CCR7+ population that excluded TemRA cells. Libraries were constructed by the immunoSEQ multiplex PCR assay. The immuneACCESS repertoire file appears here via TCRdb, limited to in-frame rearrangements. These files lack a portion of the clones; in checked studies, under half of the deficit traces to unresolved V genes, and the cause of the others is not known. Across this sample there are 2 million or so clones, with around 96% seen only once. Of the sample, around 1.1% is held by the ten largest clones. Sequencing was carried out using naive CD8+ T cells sorted from blood. The cell subset or site label, as the study defines it: CD45RA+CCR7+. The receptor source for this set is a man aged 18 to 35 in good health.

V and J are TRBV5-4 and TRBJ1-1, with TRBD1 identical over 7 bases. The CDR3 has 12 amino acids. After removal of 4 bases from V and 10 bases from J, the junction contained 7 bases not matched to a gene. CDR1 and CDR2 (germline): SGHNT, YYREEE (reference sequence). The CDR3 sequence is CASSLGQAVAFF. CDR3 bases: TGTGCCAGCAGCCTCGGACAGGCGGTAGCTTTCTTT.

This chain joins TRBV13 and TRBJ2-7; 10 bases line up with TRBD1. The trim removed 4 bases at V and 5 bases at J, leaving 8 bases unmatched. CDR3 size: 15 residues. Germline V gives CDR1 PRHDT, CDR2 FYEKMQ (reference sequence). CDR3: CASSSTGTGDNEQYF. DNA for the CDR3: TGTGCCAGCAGCTCAACCGGGACAGGGGACAACGAGCAGTACTTC.

The CDR3 protein is CASSQDLGQETPSMTYEQYF. DNA of the CDR3: TGCGCCAGCAGCCAAGATCTAGGGCAGGAAACCCCTTCGATGACCTACGAGCAGTACTTC. J is TRBJ2-7 and V is TRBV4-3; no firm D call. Germline CDR1 LGHNA, CDR2 YSLEER. This CDR3 comprises 20 residues. V was clipped by 0 bases and J by 2 bases, with 26 bases between them.

This clone was seen just once. The gene calls are TRBV11-3 and TRBJ2-7, with D possibly being TRBD2 (5 bases). V lost 3 bases to trimming and J lost 4 bases, with 10 bases between them. The CDR3 is 13 amino acids. Per the germline V gene, CDR1 is SGHNT and CDR2 is YENEEA. The CDR3 nucleotides read TGTGCCAGCAGCTTTACTAGTGCTTACGAGCAGTACTTC. Translated: CASSFTSAYEQYF. The whole variable domain, filled in from reference TRBV11-3 and TRBJ2-7, reads EAGVVQSPRYKIIEKKQPVAFWCNPISGHNTLYWYLQNLGQGPELLIRYENEEAVDDSQLPKDRFSAERLKGVDSTLKIQPAELGDSAVYLCASSFTSAYEQYFGPGTRLTVT.

This clone was counted a single time. The sample contains more than one DNA sequence encoding this CDR3. The chain couples TRBV5-6 to TRBJ2-3; D remains ambiguous. The CDR3 covers 13 residues. The ends were cut back, 1 base at V and 0 bases at J, with 3 bases in the middle. CDR1 SGHDT and CDR2 YYEEEE come from the germline V gene. The CDR3 region is CASSLYSTDTQYF. The CDR3 DNA reads as TGTGCCAGCAGCTTGTACAGCACAGATACGCAGTATTTT.

In this sample, this clone turned up a few times. This sample includes further DNA sequences coding for the same CDR3. The J gene is TRBJ2-2, the V gene TRBV6-5; 11 bases are shared with TRBD1. The trim removed 4 bases at V and 6 bases at J, leaving 1 base unmatched. The CDR3 length is 14 residues. CDR1 and CDR2 from the germline V gene are MNHEY and SVGAGI. CDR3 residues: CASSWGQGAGELFF. CDR3 DNA sequence: TGTGCCAGCAGTTGGGGACAGGGGGCCGGGGAGCTGTTTTTT.

V usage is TRBV6-6 and J usage is TRBJ2-5; a weak D match, TRBD1 (5 bases). Trimming pared 10 bases from V and 5 bases from J, leaving 20 bases between. Germline lookup yields CDR1 MNHNY and CDR2 SVGAGI (reference sequence). This CDR3 is 14 amino acids long. The CDR3 DNA reads TGTGCCACCCTCCAGGACATTGAGTGGGAGACCCAGTACTTC. Translation gives CATLQDIEWETQYF.

The DNA for the CDR3 is TGTGCCAGCAGCGGACAGGGTGGCACCGGGGAGCTGTTTTTT. This encodes CASSGQGGTGELFF. The chain recombines TRBV11-2 with TRBJ2-2; 8 nucleotides align to TRBD1. CDR1 is SGHAT and CDR2 is FQNNGV in the germline V gene. Losses at the gene ends were 5 bases for V and 4 bases for J; bases not matched to a gene: 3. The CDR3 contains 14 residues.